The 5 T cell receptor beta chains given below trace back to one sample, sequenced in a study of cytomegalovirus exposure and HLA in healthy donors. The PCR employed 60 Vbeta primers together with 13 Jbeta primers. The assay was immunoSEQ multiplex PCR, and TCRdb's table has in-frame clones only and misses some. The top ten clones hold 4.9% of a sample with 110,000 or so clones, approximately 80% of them seen once. Sequenced: PBMCs. All receptors derive from a man aged 45 to 65 in good health and CMV-seropositive.

The V and J genes are TRBV7-2 and TRBJ1-5, with TRBD1 matching 7 bases. This CDR3 comprises 14 residues. V shed 6 bases, J shed 3 bases, and the junction held 5 bases outside the gene matches. Germline V lookup: CDR1 SGHTA, CDR2 FQGNSA. The CDR3 sequence: CASSPDRPNQPQHF. The CDR3 region has the DNA TGTGCCAGCAGTCCGGACAGGCCCAATCAGCCCCAGCATTTT.

This chain uses TRBV9 with TRBJ2-2, with 14 bases fitting TRBD2. This CDR3 region has 17 residues. Germline V gives CDR1 SGDLS, CDR2 YYNGEE. With V trimmed by 3 bases and J by 6 bases, 7 bases remained unmatched. The CDR3 sequence is CASSALTSGGASGELFF. The CDR3 DNA reads as TGTGCCAGCAGCGCCCTGACTAGCGGGGGGGCATCCGGGGAGCTGTTTTTT.

The V call is TRBV6-1, the J call TRBJ1-5, with D hard to call. Trimming took 4 bases from V and 3 from J, leaving 10 bases between them. The germline V gene has CDR1 MNHNS and CDR2 SASEGT. The CDR3 has 14 residues. CDR3 coding DNA: TGTGCCAGCAGTGCTGGGCAGTACAATCAGCCCCAGCATTTT. Protein product: CASSAGQYNQPQHF.

This chain links TRBV6-1 with TRBJ1-4, with TRBD1 matching 7 bases. The J segment lost 0 bases and the V segment lost 6 bases, leaving 4 bases of the junction unmatched. Germline lookup yields CDR1 MNHNS and CDR2 SASEGT. CDR3 length equals 15 residues. CDR3 loop: CASRGGTATNEKLFF. The DNA for the CDR3 is TGTGCCAGCAGAGGGGGGACAGCAACTAATGAAAAACTGTTTTTT.

The gene calls are TRBV4-3 and TRBJ1-2; tentatively, D is TRBD1 (6 bases). Germline V gives CDR1 LGHNA, CDR2 YSLEER. This CDR3 is built from 14 residues. Deletions cut 1 base from V and 0 bases from J, with 6 bases between. The CDR3 loop is CASSQGTANYGYTF. CDR3 nucleotides: TGCGCCAGCAGCCAAGGGACAGCTAACTATGGCTACACCTTC.